The present TCR beta chain was sequenced within a study of blood T cell repertoires in COVID-19. Study-wide context: The United States, Italy and Spain provided the acute and convalescent COVID-19 samples. Sources were T cells, B-cell-depleted T cells, or PBMCs; the material itself was cDNA or gDNA.

Source study methods: Cell counts per sample came from amplifying reference gene primers. The assay was immunoSEQ multiplex PCR, and TCRdb's table has in-frame clones only and misses some. That table gives V, J and clone size, and the DNA gave D and trimming. The sample has 160,000 or so clones; approximately 81% are singletons. The V segment lost 3 bases and the J segment 9 bases; nucleotides outside the gene matches: 13. Germline CDR1 reads KGHSH; CDR2 reads LQKENI. The CDR3 consists of 17 residues. Source material: peripheral blood. The genes are TRBV18 and TRBJ2-1, with TRBD2 matching over 11 bases. The TCR comes from a man between 40 and 49 years old with acute or convalescent COVID-19. The CDR3, as DNA: TGTGCCAGCTCACCCCCGGGTGGTAGCGGGGGGGCCCGTGAGCAGTTCTTC. Translation gives CASSPPGGSGGAREQFF.